This T cell receptor (beta chain) was sequenced during a study of T cell changes during pregnancy in multiple sclerosis. Repertoires were generated with immunoSEQ multiplex PCR, while TCRdb's copy carries only in-frame clones and drops some. The sample contains approximately 30,000 clones, 89% of which appear only once. This TCR was recovered from a female donor with multiple sclerosis, enrolled in a pregnancy study. This specimen consisted of CD4+ T cells from peripheral blood mononuclear cells, obtained in the second trimester of pregnancy.

The chain's CDR3 is CASSQQGRATNEKLFF. The CDR3 DNA is TGCGCCAGCAGCCAACAGGGGAGAGCAACTAATGAAAAACTGTTTTTT. This sequence joins TRBV4-1 and TRBJ1-4; perhaps TRBD1 as D (6 bases). The germline gives CDR1 MGHRA, CDR2 YSYEKL. The V end lost 2 bases, the J end lost 0 bases, and 10 bases lay between the germline ends. The CDR3 consists of 16 residues.